This T cell receptor beta chain stems from a study of shared T cell receptors in the human thymus. The CDR3 is 19 residues long. Germline assignment: CDR1 MNHEY and CDR2 SMNVEV (reference sequence). V gave up 5 bases and J gave up 0 bases; unmatched junction bases: 14. Profiling relied on immunoSEQ multiplex PCR, and the TCRdb table lists in-frame clones only, not all of them. The sample yields about 660,000 clones, more than 75% seen once. The sample was also linked to a second study, of human thymus T cells.

This rearrangement joins TRBV27 to TRBJ1-5; TRBD1 matches 9 bases. This TCR came from a boy under two years old with a congenital heart defect. Sequenced sample: thymocytes. Written as DNA, the CDR3 is TGTGCCAGCAGTCTAAGGACCCCGGGACAGGGAAATAGCAATCAGCCCCAGCATTTT. As protein: CASSLRTPGQGNSNQPQHF.